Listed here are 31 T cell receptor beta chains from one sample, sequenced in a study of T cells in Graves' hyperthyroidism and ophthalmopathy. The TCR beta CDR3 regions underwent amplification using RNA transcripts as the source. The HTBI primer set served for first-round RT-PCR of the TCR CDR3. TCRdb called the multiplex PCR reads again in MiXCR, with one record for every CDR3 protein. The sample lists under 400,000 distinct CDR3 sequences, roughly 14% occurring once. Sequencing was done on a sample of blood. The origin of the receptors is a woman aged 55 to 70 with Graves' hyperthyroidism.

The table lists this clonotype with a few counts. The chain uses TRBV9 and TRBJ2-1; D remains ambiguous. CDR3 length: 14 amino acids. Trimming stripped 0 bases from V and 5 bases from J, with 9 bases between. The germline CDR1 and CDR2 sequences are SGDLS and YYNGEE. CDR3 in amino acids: CASSVAFSNNEQFF. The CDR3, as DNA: TGTGCCAGCAGCGTAGCTTTCAGCAACAATGAGCAGTTCTTC.

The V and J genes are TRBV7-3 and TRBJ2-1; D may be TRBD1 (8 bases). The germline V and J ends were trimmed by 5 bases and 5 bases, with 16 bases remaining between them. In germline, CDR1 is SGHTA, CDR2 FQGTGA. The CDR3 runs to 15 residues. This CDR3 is CASSPSGTGDNEQFF. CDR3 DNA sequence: TGTGCCAGCAGCCCGAGCGGGACAGGCGACAATGAGCAGTTCTTC.

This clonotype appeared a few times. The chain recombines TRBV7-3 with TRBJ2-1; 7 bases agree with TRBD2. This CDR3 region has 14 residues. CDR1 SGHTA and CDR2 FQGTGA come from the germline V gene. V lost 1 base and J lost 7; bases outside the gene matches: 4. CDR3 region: CASSLKGLLNEQFF. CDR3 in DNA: TGTGCCAGCAGCTTAAAGGGACTACTTAATGAGCAGTTCTTC. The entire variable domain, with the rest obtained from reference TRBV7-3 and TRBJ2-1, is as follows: GAGVSQTPSNKVTEKGKYVELRCDPISGHTALYWYRQSLGQGPEFLIYFQGTGAADDSGLPNDRFFAVRPEGSVSTLKIQRTERGDSAVYLCASSLKGLLNEQFFGPGTRLTVL.

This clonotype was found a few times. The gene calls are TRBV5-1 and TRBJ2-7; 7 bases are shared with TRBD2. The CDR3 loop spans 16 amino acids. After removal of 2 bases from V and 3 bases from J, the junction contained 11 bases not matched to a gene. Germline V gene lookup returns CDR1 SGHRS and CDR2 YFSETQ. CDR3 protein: CASSFGIWGGGYEQYF. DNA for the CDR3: TGCGCCAGCAGCTTTGGGATTTGGGGCGGGGGCTACGAGCAGTACTTC.

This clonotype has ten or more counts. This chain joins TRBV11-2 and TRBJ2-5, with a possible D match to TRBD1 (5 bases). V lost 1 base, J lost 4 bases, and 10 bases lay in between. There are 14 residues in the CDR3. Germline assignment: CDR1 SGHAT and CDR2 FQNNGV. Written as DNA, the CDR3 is TGTGCCAGCAGCTTAGTGAAGGGGCGAGAGACCCAGTACTTC. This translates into CASSLVKGRETQYF.

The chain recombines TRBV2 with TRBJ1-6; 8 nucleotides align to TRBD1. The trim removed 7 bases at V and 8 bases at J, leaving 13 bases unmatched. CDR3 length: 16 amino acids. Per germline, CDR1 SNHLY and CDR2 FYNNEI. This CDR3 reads CASIEGFRGRDSPLHF. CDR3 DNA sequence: TGTGCCAGCATAGAGGGTTTCAGGGGGCGAGATTCACCCCTCCACTTT.

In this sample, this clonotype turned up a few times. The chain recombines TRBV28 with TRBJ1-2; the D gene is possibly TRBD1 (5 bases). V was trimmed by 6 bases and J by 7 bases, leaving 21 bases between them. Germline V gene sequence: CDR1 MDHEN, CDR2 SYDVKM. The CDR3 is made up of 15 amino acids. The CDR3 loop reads CASSLGSGRSSGYTF. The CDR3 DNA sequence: TGTGCCAGCAGCCTCGGGTCGGGACGATCGAGTGGCTACACCTTC.

The chain's CDR3 is CATSDRTGGNTGELFF. In DNA, the CDR3 is TGTGCCACCAGTGATCGGACAGGGGGAAACACCGGGGAGCTGTTTTTT. The chain couples TRBV24-1 to TRBJ2-2; the match to TRBD1 covers 10 bases. Germline V gene data show CDR1 as KGHDR and CDR2 as SFDVKD. Trimming removed 3 bases from V and 2 bases from J; junction bases left unmatched: 2. This CDR3 has 16 amino acids.

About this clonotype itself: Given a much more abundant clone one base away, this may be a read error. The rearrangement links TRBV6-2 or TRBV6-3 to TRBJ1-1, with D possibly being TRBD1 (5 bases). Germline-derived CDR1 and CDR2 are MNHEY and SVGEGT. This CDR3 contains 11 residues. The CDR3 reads CASSSGVGALF. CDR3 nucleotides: TGTGCCAGCAGTTCGGGGGTAGGCGCTCTCTTT.

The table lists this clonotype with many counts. The CDR3 spells CASGFWTGSFNEQFF. CDR3 bases: TGTGCTAGTGGTTTTTGGACAGGGAGTTTTAATGAGCAGTTCTTC. The J gene is TRBJ2-1, the V gene TRBV12-5, with TRBD1 matching 8 bases. The V and J ends lost 3 bases and 7 bases, in that order; junction bases with no gene match: 8. CDR3 length: 15 residues. Germline CDR1 and CDR2: LGHNT and FRNRAP.

CDR3 nucleotide sequence: TGTGCCAGCACGTTGGGGAGTGCCACCGGGGAGCTGTTTTTT. Its translation: CASTLGSATGELFF. The gene calls are TRBV6-9 and TRBJ2-2; a possible D gene is TRBD2 (5 bases). V lost 7 bases, J lost 4 bases, and 13 bases lay in between. Germline V gene lookup returns CDR1 MNHGY and CDR2 SVAAGI. The CDR3 extends over 14 amino acids.

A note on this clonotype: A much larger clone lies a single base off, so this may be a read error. The CDR3 DNA follows: TGTGCCAGCGGCTTAGCCAGGGGGCTCTACGAGCAGTACTTC. It encodes CASGLARGLYEQYF. The rearrangement joins TRBV7-2 to TRBJ2-7; 8 positions match TRBD1. The CDR3 loop spans 14 amino acids. Germline V gene data show CDR1 as SGHTA and CDR2 as FQGNSA. Based on the CDR3 plus reference TRBV7-2 and TRBJ2-7, the full variable domain is GAGVSQSPSNKVTEKGKDVELRCDPISGHTALYWYRQSLGQGLEFLIYFQGNSAPDKSGLPSDRFSAERTGGSVSTLTIQRTQQEDSAVYLCASGLARGLYEQYFGPGTRLTVT.

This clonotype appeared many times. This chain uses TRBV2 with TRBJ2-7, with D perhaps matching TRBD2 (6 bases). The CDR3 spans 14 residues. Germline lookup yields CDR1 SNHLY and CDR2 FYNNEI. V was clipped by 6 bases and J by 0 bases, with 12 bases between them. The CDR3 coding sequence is TGTGCCAGCAGCGGAGGGACGTCCTCCTACGAGCAGTACTTC. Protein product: CASSGGTSSYEQYF.

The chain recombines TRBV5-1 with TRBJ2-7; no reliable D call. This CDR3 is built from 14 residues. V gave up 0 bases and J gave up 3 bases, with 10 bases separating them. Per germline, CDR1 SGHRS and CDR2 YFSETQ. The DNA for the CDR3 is TGCGCCAGCAGCTTGGTACCCCCGGGCTACGAGCAGTACTTC. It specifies CASSLVPPGYEQYF.

DNA of the CDR3: TGTGCCAGCAGTGAAGACCTAAGTCAAGAGACCCAGTACTTC. Its protein product is CASSEDLSQETQYF. This sequence joins TRBV2 and TRBJ2-5, with D unresolved. V was cut by 1 base and J by 2 bases, with 8 bases left in between. CDR3 size: 14 residues. The germline V gene encodes CDR1 SNHLY and CDR2 FYNNEI.

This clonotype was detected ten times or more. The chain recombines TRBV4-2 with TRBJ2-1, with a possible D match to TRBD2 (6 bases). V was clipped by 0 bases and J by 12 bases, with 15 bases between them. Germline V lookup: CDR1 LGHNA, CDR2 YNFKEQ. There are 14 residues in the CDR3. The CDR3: CASSQEFGGWGQFF. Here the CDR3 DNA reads TGTGCCAGCAGCCAAGAATTTGGAGGGTGGGGGCAGTTCTTC.

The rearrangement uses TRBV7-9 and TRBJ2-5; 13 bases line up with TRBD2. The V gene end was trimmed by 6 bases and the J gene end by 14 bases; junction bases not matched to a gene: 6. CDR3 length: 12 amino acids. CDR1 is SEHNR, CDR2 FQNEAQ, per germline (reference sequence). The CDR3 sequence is CASSWTSGSKYF. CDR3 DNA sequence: TGTGCCAGCAGTTGGACTAGCGGGAGTAAATACTTC.

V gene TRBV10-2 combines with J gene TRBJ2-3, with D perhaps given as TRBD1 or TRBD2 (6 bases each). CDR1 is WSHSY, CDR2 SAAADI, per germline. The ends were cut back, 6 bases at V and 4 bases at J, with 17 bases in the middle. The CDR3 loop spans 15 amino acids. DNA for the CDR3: TGCGCCAGCAGGGAGGAGGGGGGTGTATCAGATACGCAGTATTTT. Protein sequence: CASREEGGVSDTQYF.

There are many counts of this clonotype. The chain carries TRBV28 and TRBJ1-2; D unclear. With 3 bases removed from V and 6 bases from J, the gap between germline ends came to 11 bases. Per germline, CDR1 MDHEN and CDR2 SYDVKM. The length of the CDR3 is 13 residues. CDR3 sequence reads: CASSFLEANGYTF. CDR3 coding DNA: TGTGCCAGCAGTTTTCTGGAGGCGAATGGCTACACCTTC.

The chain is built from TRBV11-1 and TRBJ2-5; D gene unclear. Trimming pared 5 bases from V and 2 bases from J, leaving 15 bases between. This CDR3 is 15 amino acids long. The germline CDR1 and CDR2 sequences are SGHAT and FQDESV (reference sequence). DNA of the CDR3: TGTGCCAGCAGCCTGGGCCTAACCCGGCAAGAGACCCAGTACTTC. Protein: CASSLGLTRQETQYF.

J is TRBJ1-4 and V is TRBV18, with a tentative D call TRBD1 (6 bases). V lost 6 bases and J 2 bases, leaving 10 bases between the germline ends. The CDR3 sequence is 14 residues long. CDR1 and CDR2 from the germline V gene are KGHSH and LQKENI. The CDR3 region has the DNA TGTGCCAGCTCCATGAGGGGGACTAATGAAAAACTGTTTTTT. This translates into CASSMRGTNEKLFF.

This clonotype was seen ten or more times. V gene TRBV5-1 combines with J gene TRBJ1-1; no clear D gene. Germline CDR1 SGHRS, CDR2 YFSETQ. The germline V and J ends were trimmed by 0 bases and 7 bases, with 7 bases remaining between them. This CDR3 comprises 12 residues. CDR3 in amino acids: CASSLARNEAFF. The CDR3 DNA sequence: TGCGCCAGCAGCTTGGCTCGTAATGAAGCTTTCTTT.

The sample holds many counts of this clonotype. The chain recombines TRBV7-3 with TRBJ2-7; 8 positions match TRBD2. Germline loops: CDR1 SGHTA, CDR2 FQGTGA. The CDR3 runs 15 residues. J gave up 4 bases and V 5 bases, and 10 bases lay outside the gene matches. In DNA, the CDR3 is TGTGCCAGCAGCCCGGGGGGGGGCAATTATTACGAGCAGTACTTC. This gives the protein CASSPGGGNYYEQYF.

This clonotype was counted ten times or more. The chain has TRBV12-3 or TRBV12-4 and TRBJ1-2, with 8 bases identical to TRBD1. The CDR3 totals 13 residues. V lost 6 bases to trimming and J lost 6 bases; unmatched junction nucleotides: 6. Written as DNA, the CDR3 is TGTGCCAGCAGCCGACAGGGGATGGATGGCTACACCTTC. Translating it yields CASSRQGMDGYTF.

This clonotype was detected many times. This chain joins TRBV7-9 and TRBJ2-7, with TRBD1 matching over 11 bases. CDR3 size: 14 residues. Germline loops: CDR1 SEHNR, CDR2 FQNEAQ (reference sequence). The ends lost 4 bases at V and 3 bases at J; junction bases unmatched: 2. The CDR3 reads CASSSGQGDYEQYF. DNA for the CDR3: TGTGCCAGCAGCTCGGGACAGGGGGACTACGAGCAGTACTTC.

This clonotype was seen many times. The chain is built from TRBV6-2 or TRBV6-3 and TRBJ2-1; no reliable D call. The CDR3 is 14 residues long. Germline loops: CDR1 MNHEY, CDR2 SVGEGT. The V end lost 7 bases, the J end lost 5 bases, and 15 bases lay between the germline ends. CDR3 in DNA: TGTGCCAGCACCCGTCCGCGCGAAAACAATGAGCAGTTCTTC. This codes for CASTRPRENNEQFF.

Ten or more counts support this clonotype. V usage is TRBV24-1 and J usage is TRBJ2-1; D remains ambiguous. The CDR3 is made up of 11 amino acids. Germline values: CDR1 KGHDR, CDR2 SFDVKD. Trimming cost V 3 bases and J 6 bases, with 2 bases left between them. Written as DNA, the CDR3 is TGTGCCACCAGTGATCTCAATGAGCAGTTCTTC. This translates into CATSDLNEQFF.

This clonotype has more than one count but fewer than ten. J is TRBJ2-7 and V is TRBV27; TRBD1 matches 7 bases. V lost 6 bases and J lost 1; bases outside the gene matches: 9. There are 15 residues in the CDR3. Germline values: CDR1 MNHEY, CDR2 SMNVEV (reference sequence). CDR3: CASRRIRDRSYEQYF. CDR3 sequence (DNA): TGTGCCAGCAGACGGATAAGGGACAGATCCTACGAGCAGTACTTC.

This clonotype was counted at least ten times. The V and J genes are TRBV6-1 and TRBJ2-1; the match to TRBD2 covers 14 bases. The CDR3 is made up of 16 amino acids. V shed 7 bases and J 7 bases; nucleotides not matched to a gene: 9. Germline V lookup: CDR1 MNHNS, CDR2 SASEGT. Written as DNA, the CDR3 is TGTGCCAGCATTCCCCTCGGGACTAGCGGGAGTAATGAGCAGTTCTTC. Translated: CASIPLGTSGSNEQFF.

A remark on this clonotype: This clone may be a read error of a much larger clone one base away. CDR3 residues: CASNQSQQADNEQFF. DNA for the CDR3: TGTGCCAGCAACCAATCTCAACAGGCCGACAATGAGCAGTTCTTC. The V call is TRBV3-1, the J call TRBJ2-1, with TRBD1 as a possible D gene (5 bases). Germline V lookup: CDR1 LGHDT, CDR2 YNNKEL (reference sequence). The length of the CDR3 is 15 residues.

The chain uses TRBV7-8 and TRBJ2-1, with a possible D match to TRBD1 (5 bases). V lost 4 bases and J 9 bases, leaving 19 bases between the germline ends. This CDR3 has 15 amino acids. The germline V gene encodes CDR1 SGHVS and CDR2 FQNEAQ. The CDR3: CASSSPFSRVGEQFF. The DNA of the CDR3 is TGTGCCAGCAGCTCCCCTTTTAGCAGGGTGGGTGAGCAGTTCTTC.